The 11 T cell receptor beta chains reported below all come from one sample, sequenced in a study of CD8 T cells in ankylosing spondylitis. MiXCR, applied by TCRdb to the 5' RACE reads, yields one record per CDR3 protein. The sample lists under 300,000 distinct CDR3 sequences; 15% to 20% were seen once. Specimen: blood, either unsorted or a sorted T cell fraction (not recorded which). The receptors stem from a male donor with ankylosing spondylitis or in good health (not recorded which).

This clonotype was counted ten times or more. The CDR3 DNA reads TGTGCCAGCAGTCGGGACAGGGGTTTGGATGAGCAGTTCTTC. As protein: CASSRDRGLDEQFF. The gene calls are TRBV28 and TRBJ2-1, with TRBD1 matching over 10 bases. With 5 bases clipped from V and 8 bases from J, the junction kept 6 bases outside the gene matches. CDR1 and CDR2 from the germline V gene are MDHEN and SYDVKM. The CDR3 covers 14 residues.

The chain employs TRBV6-1 and TRBJ2-3; 9 nucleotides line up with TRBD2. Per germline, CDR1 MNHNS and CDR2 SASEGT. The CDR3 loop spans 14 amino acids. Unmatched junction bases numbered 2, after V lost 4 bases and J lost 3 bases. The CDR3 loop is CASSGGRETDTQYF. Written as DNA, the CDR3 is TGTGCCAGCAGTGGCGGGAGGGAAACAGATACGCAGTATTTT.

In this sample, this clonotype turned up a few times. The chain combines TRBV28 with TRBJ2-5, with 10 bases aligning to TRBD2. The CDR3 sequence is 15 residues long. CDR1 is MDHEN, CDR2 SYDVKM, per germline. V shed 5 bases and J 2 bases; nucleotides not matched to a gene: 5. In DNA form, the CDR3 reads TGTGCCAGCAGTCGCGGACTAGCGGCGCAAGAGACCCAGTACTTC. This encodes CASSRGLAAQETQYF.

The chain couples TRBV20-1 to TRBJ2-7; 9 bases fit TRBD1. Trimming at V came to 4 bases and at J to 4 bases, leaving 5 bases not matched to a gene. This CDR3 spans 13 amino acids. The germline gives CDR1 DFQATT, CDR2 SNEGSKA (reference sequence). CDR3 nucleotides: TGCAGTGCTAAGGGGACAGGGTTTTACGAGCAGTACTTC. As protein: CSAKGTGFYEQYF.

This clonotype was counted at least ten times. V usage is TRBV28 and J usage is TRBJ2-7; 7 nucleotides match TRBD1. With 4 bases clipped from V and 6 bases from J, the junction kept 9 bases outside the gene matches. Per the germline V gene, CDR1 is MDHEN and CDR2 is SYDVKM. This CDR3 has 14 residues. The CDR3 spells CASSSTGTPSEQYF. CDR3 DNA sequence: TGTGCCAGCAGTTCGACAGGGACCCCCTCCGAGCAGTACTTC.

This clonotype occurred once. J is TRBJ1-5 and V is TRBV12-3 or TRBV12-4; D gene uncertain. The CDR3 has 16 amino acids. The V end lost 5 bases, the J end lost 2 bases, and 16 bases lay between the germline ends. The CDR3 coding sequence is TGTGCCAGCAGTGACCCTATGTCAGGACGCAATCAGCCCCAGCATTTT. Translated: CASSDPMSGRNQPQHF.

This clonotype occurred many times. In DNA form, the CDR3 reads TGCAGCGTTCCCCTCGCGTATTTT. It translates to CSVPLAYF. V gene TRBV29-1 combines with J gene TRBJ2-3, with D hard to call. This CDR3 has 8 amino acids. The V end was cut by 5 bases, the J end by 14 bases, with 8 bases between. Germline CDR1 SQVTM, CDR2 ANQGSEA.

The CDR3 coding sequence is TGCAGTGCTAGCCTGGGGACTAGCGGGGCCTACGAGCAGTACTTC. This codes for CSASLGTSGAYEQYF. This chain joins TRBV20-1 and TRBJ2-7, with 13 positions matching TRBD2. Trimming cost V 3 bases and J 2 bases; bases outside gene matches: 4. Germline CDR1 is DFQATT and CDR2 is SNEGSKA (reference sequence). CDR3 length equals 15 residues.

CDR3 amino acids: CASSARQLAEGIADTQYF. CDR3 sequence (DNA): TGTGCCAGCAGTGCTCGGCAGCTAGCGGAGGGTATAGCAGATACGCAGTATTTT. V is TRBV6-4 and J is TRBJ2-3, with 7 bases aligning to TRBD2. The junction had 17 bases not matched to a gene; V was cut back by 4 bases and J by 4 bases. The germline gives CDR1 MRHNA, CDR2 SNTAGT. The CDR3 spans 18 residues.

This clonotype was found a few times. The gene calls are TRBV20-1 and TRBJ1-2; D is undetermined. CDR3 length: 15 residues. CDR1 and CDR2 (germline): DFQATT, SNEGSKA (reference sequence). V lost 3 bases to trimming and J lost 1 base, with 15 bases between them. The CDR3, as DNA: TGCAGTGCTAGGTTCACCCGGACCGTTAACTATGGCTACACCTTC. Translated: CSARFTRTVNYGYTF.

This clonotype occurred once. At one end the junction does not follow the germline gene, possibly because of a read error. The chain has TRBV7-3 and TRBJ2-1, with 8 bases aligning to TRBD2. The CDR3 totals 15 residues. The germline gives CDR1 SGHTA, CDR2 FQGTGA. The DNA for the CDR3 is TGTACCAGCAGCTTAACGGGGGCGGGAGGTCGTGAGCAGTTCTTC. Protein sequence: CTSSLTGAGGREQFF.